Listed here are 3 T cell receptor beta chains from one sample, sequenced in a study of CD8 T cells in Susac syndrome. An input of 0.5 to 1 ug of RNA was subjected to reverse transcription using random hexamers. TCRdb reprocessed the immunoSEQ multiplex PCR reads via MiXCR and lists one record per CDR3 protein. The table records 150,000 to 200,000 distinct CDR3 sequences, less than 95% of them present only once. Input material: CD4+ T cells from PBMCs. Receptors were obtained from a human donor with multiple sclerosis.

The chain couples TRBV6-2 or TRBV6-3 to TRBJ2-1; no clear D gene. V was clipped by 4 bases and J by 10 bases, with 11 bases between them. The CDR3 runs to 12 residues. Per germline, CDR1 MNHEY and CDR2 SVGEGT. CDR3 coding DNA: TGTGCCAGCAGTTGGGAACGGCTAGAGCAGTTCTTC. Translating it yields CASSWERLEQFF.

The chain links TRBV7-2 to TRBJ2-3; D is uncertain. V was pared by 2 bases and J by 0 bases, with 9 bases between. Germline V gives CDR1 SGHTA, CDR2 FQGNSA. The CDR3 extends over 15 amino acids. This CDR3 reads CASSLRQRSTDTQYF. In DNA, the CDR3 is TGTGCCAGCAGCTTAAGACAACGGAGCACAGATACGCAGTATTTT.

This chain uses TRBV12-3 or TRBV12-4 with TRBJ1-5; D ambiguous. V lost 2 bases and J 6 bases, leaving 11 bases between the germline ends. The CDR3 has 14 amino acids. CDR3 DNA: TGTGCCAGCAGTTTAAGGGTCACTGGTCAGCCCCAGCATTTT. This sequence encodes CASSLRVTGQPQHF.